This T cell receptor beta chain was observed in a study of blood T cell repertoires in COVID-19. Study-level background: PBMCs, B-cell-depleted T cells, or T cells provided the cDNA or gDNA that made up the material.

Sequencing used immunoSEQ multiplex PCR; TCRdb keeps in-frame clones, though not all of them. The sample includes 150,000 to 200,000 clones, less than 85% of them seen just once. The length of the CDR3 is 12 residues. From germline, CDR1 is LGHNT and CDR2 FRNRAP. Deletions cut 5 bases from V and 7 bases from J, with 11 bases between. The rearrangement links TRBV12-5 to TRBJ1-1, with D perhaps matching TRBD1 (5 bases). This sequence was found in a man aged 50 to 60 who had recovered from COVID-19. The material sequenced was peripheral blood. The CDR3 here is CASGPEGLEAFF. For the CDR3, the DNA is TGTGCTAGTGGTCCGGAGGGGCTTGAAGCTTTCTTT.